Presented here are 12 T cell receptor beta chains from one specimen sequenced in a study of blood T cell repertoires in COVID-19. Sequencing used immunoSEQ multiplex PCR; TCRdb keeps in-frame clones, though not all of them. The sample has around 29,000 clones; around nine tenths are singletons. Material for sequencing was peripheral blood. The receptors originated from a human donor in a cohort sampled during active COVID-19.

This chain links TRBV11-3 with TRBJ2-5; D remains ambiguous. Germline CDR1 SGHNT, CDR2 YENEEA. The germline V and J ends were trimmed by 2 bases and 2 bases, with 12 bases remaining between them. This CDR3 comprises 15 residues. The CDR3 region has the DNA TGTGCCAGCAGCTTAACCCGAGGCCCTCAAGAGACCCAGTACTTC. Amino acids: CASSLTRGPQETQYF.

The chain couples TRBV6-5 to TRBJ2-7; D might be TRBD2 (5 bases). The CDR3 runs to 16 residues. Germline-derived CDR1 and CDR2 are MNHEY and SVGAGI. Trimming stripped 0 bases from V and 0 bases from J, with 12 bases between. The CDR3, as DNA: TGTGCCAGCAGTTACTCGACGCTAGCCAGCTCCTACGAGCAGTACTTC. It translates to CASSYSTLASSYEQYF.

The CDR3 is CASSTNRGSPLHF. DNA for the CDR3: TGTGCCAGCAGTACCAACCGGGGGTCACCCCTCCACTTT. The chain is built from TRBV6-5 and TRBJ1-6, with D possibly TRBD1 on 5 matching bases. Germline V CDR1 and CDR2: MNHEY, SVGAGI. V lost 5 bases to trimming and J lost 10 bases, with 12 bases between them. This CDR3 comprises 13 residues.

The chain couples TRBV28 to TRBJ2-7; 7 bases are a match to TRBD1. The CDR3 runs to 15 residues. Germline V gene sequence: CDR1 MDHEN, CDR2 SYDVKM. Unmatched junction bases numbered 9, after V lost 6 bases and J lost 1 base. CDR3 bases: TGTGCCAGCAGGTCCAGGAGGACAGGTTCCTACGAGCAGTACTTC. Translating it yields CASRSRRTGSYEQYF. Full variable domain (outside the CDR3, taken from reference TRBV28 and TRBJ2-7): DVKVTQSSRYLVKRTGEKVFLECVQDMDHENMFWYRQDPGLGLRLIYFSYDVKMKEKGDIPEGYSVSREKKERFSLILESASTNQTSMYLCASRSRRTGSYEQYFGPGTRLTVT.

The chain couples TRBV6-2 or TRBV6-3 to TRBJ1-2; TRBD1 matches at 8 bases. The CDR3 length is 16 residues. CDR1 is MNHEY, CDR2 SVGEGT, per germline. Germline trimming cut 6 bases from V and 4 bases from J; bases unmatched to any gene: 13. The CDR3 reads CASSPTAGTGLYGYTF. CDR3 nucleotide sequence: TGTGCCAGCAGCCCTACCGCCGGGACAGGCCTCTATGGCTACACCTTC.

The chain joins TRBV5-1 to TRBJ2-1; D is perhaps TRBD2 (6 bases). From germline, CDR1 is SGHRS and CDR2 YFSETQ. The CDR3 contains 20 residues. The ends were cut back, 1 base at V and 2 bases at J, with 25 bases in the middle. The CDR3 spells CASSLSGWGGSGLTYNEQFF. As DNA, the CDR3 is TGCGCCAGCAGCTTGAGTGGGTGGGGAGGTTCGGGGCTCACCTACAATGAGCAGTTCTTC. The whole variable domain, remainder taken from reference TRBV5-1 and TRBJ2-1, is KAGVTQTPRYLIKTRGQQVTLSCSPISGHRSVSWYQQTPGQGLQFLFEYFSETQRNKGNFPGRFSGRQFSNSRSEMNVSTLELGDSALYLCASSLSGWGGSGLTYNEQFFGPGTRLTVL.

The rearrangement uses TRBV5-8 and TRBJ1-1, with unresolved D. Per the germline V gene, CDR1 is SGHTS and CDR2 is YDEGEE. The CDR3 is made up of 12 amino acids. Trimming took 2 bases from V and 7 from J, leaving 9 bases between them. The CDR3 is CASSFPGVEAFF. The CDR3 nucleotides are TGTGCCAGCAGCTTCCCAGGTGTTGAAGCTTTCTTT.

The chain joins TRBV3-1 (or the pseudogene TRBV3-2) to TRBJ1-1, with D perhaps matching TRBD1 (6 bases). The V end was cut by 0 bases, the J end by 0 bases, with 14 bases between. The CDR3 is 17 amino acids. From germline, CDR1 is LGHDT and CDR2 YNNKEL (reference sequence). The CDR3 here is CASSQDRGRWVNTEAFF. The CDR3 DNA reads TGTGCCAGCAGCCAAGACAGGGGACGTTGGGTGAACACTGAAGCTTTCTTT.

The chain carries TRBV13 and TRBJ2-5, with a possible D match to TRBD1 (5 bases). Germline-derived CDR1 and CDR2 are PRHDT and FYEKMQ (reference sequence). The CDR3 runs 16 residues. Between the trimmed V and J ends, which lost 4 bases and 3 bases, there was a span of 18 bases. CDR3: CASSSPRWQGEETQYF. The CDR3 DNA reads as TGTGCCAGCAGCTCCCCACGGTGGCAGGGCGAAGAGACCCAGTACTTC. The variable domain in full, with the rest retrieved from reference TRBV13 and TRBJ2-5, is AAGVIQSPRHLIKEKRETATLKCYPIPRHDTVYWYQQGPGQDPQFLISFYEKMQSDKGSIPDRFSAQQFSDYHSELNMSSLELGDSALYFCASSSPRWQGEETQYFGPGTRLLVL.

This clone was detected only once. This CDR3 reads CASSSNRELAGPTDTQYF. The DNA for the CDR3 is TGTGCCAGCAGCTCAAATAGGGAACTAGCGGGGCCCACAGATACGCAGTATTTT. The chain links TRBV7-8 to TRBJ2-3; 10 bases are a match to TRBD2. This CDR3 is built from 18 residues. Germline V lookup: CDR1 SGHVS, CDR2 FQNEAQ. V lost 4 bases and J lost 2; bases outside the gene matches: 12.

This chain links TRBV11-2 with TRBJ2-1; D uncertain. This CDR3 spans 10 amino acids. The V gene's germline CDR1 is SGHAT and CDR2 FQNNGV. The germline V and J ends were trimmed by 5 bases and 10 bases, with 6 bases remaining between them. The CDR3 sequence is CASSHSEQFF. CDR3 sequence (DNA): TGTGCCAGCAGCCACTCCGAGCAGTTCTTC.

This clone was seen a few times. This chain uses TRBV29-1 with TRBJ1-3, with 8 bases identical to TRBD1. V was clipped by 7 bases and J by 4 bases; unmatched bases: 12. Germline lookup yields CDR1 SQVTM and CDR2 ANQGSEA. The CDR3 consists of 15 residues. CDR3 DNA: TGCAGCGCCGCCCCCACCGGGACAGGAGGAAACACCATATATTTT. The encoded protein is CSAAPTGTGGNTIYF.